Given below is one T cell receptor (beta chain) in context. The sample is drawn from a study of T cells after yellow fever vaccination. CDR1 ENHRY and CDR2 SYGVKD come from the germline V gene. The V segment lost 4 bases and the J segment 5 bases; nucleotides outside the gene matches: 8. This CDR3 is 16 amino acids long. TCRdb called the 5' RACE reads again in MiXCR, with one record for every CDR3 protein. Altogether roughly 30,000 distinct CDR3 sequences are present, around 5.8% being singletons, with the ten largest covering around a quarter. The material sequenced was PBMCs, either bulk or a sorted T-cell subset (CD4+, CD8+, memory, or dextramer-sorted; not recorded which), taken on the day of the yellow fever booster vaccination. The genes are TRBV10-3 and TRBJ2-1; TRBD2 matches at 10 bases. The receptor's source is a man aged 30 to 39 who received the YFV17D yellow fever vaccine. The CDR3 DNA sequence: TGTGCCATCAGTGCCTCTCCGGGACTAGCGAACAATGAGCAGTTCTTC. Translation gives CAISASPGLANNEQFF.